Below, one TCR beta chain is given with its context. What it binds is not known. The data are from a study of graft-versus-host responses after intestinal transplantation. Study summary: Each transplant was multivisceral, liver-intestinal, or isolated intestinal. Every transplant recipient was induced with anti-thymocyte globulin, then maintained on tacrolimus and steroids for roughly 3 years. Study-wide results and limits: GvH clonotypes were identified within recipient marrow, with a subset emerging first in ileum or blood. Within allografts, high graft-versus-host to host-versus-graft clonal ratios were seen among patients with graft-donor T cell macrochimerism.

Germline values: CDR1 SGHTA, CDR2 FQGNSA. CDR3 length: 12 amino acids. Measured with immunoSEQ multiplex PCR; TCRdb has only the in-frame clones, and not every one. The table includes 130,000 to 150,000 clones, around 90% detected once. The TCR sequence derives from a human donor who received an intestinal transplant. The source was unstimulated CD4+ T cells sorted from spleen or lymph node cells, collected before intestinal transplant. The gene calls are TRBV7-2 and TRBJ2-5; D is uncertain. The J call may be wrong; the DNA end is better matched by TRBJ2-7. CDR3 DNA sequence: TGTGCCAGCAGCTTAGGAGTGAGCGAGCAGTACTTC. Amino acid sequence: CASSLGVSEQYF.